A selection of T cell receptor beta chains follows, all from one sample in a study of Graves' ophthalmopathy and Graves' hyperthyroidism. TCRdb processed the multiplex PCR reads anew with MiXCR; each CDR3 protein has one entry. The sample lists hundreds of thousands of distinct CDR3 sequences; 21% were seen once. The specimen sequenced was peripheral blood. The receptor set was obtained from a young woman with stable Graves' hyperthyroidism. Both conserved end residues are part of each CDR3. A D gene is named only where the DNA matches it firmly. Clone size is given for some rows only: seen once, a few or many times, or a class if the clone is expanded.

j_gene | d_gene | abundance | v_gene | CDR3aa | CDR3nt
TRBJ1-2 | NA | many | TRBV7-8 | CASSLRSGYGYTF | TGTGCCAGCAGCTTAAGAAGTGGATATGGCTACACCTTC
TRBJ1-1 | TRBD1 | NA | TRBV28 | CASRTTGVNTEAFF | TGTGCCAGCAGAACGACAGGGGTTAACACTGAAGCTTTCTTT
TRBJ1-1 | NA | NA | TRBV29-1 | CSVLKQGNTEAFF | TGCAGCGTTCTCAAACAGGGAAACACTGAAGCTTTCTTT
TRBJ2-3 | TRBD2 | few | TRBV6-5 | CASSLGRERPDTQYF | TGTGCCAGCAGTTTGGGGCGGGAGAGGCCAGATACGCAGTATTTT
TRBJ2-7 | NA | few | TRBV28 | CASISPDPYEQYF | TGTGCCAGCATTTCCCCGGACCCCTACGAGCAGTACTTC
TRBJ2-7 | NA | many | TRBV18 | CASSPPSQGYEQYF | TGTGCCAGCTCACCACCTAGCCAAGGCTACGAGCAGTACTTC
TRBJ2-7 | TRBD1 | many | TRBV24-1 | CATSGPGDSPYEQYF | TGTGCCACCAGTGGTCCAGGGGACAGCCCCTACGAGCAGTACTTC
TRBJ1-2 | TRBD1 | many | TRBV20-1 | CSARDREGYGYTF | TGCAGTGCCCGGGACAGGGAGGGCTATGGCTACACCTTC
TRBJ1-1 | TRBD1 | NA | TRBV6-1 | CASSTGTGGYMNTEAFF | TGTGCCAGCAGCACCGGGACAGGGGGGTACATGAACACTGAAGCTTTCTTT
TRBJ2-5 | TRBD2 | NA | TRBV11-2 | CASSLVPAGTSPEETQYF | TGTGCCAGCAGCTTAGTCCCCGCCGGGACTAGTCCTGAAGAGACCCAGTACTTC
TRBJ1-3 | NA | NA | TRBV6-5 | CASSYSRSGGNTIYF | TGTGCCAGCAGTTACTCAAGGAGCGGAGGAAACACCATATATTTT
TRBJ2-7 | TRBD1 | NA | TRBV4-2 | CASSQDLRQGGDEQYF | TGTGCCAGCAGCCAAGATTTGCGACAGGGTGGCGACGAGCAGTACTTC
TRBJ2-6 | TRBD1 | many | TRBV27 | CASRPDRGLGANVLTF | TGTGCCAGCAGACCGGACAGGGGGCTAGGGGCCAACGTCCTGACTTTC
TRBJ2-5 | TRBD2 | many | TRBV18 | CASSPGLAGWETQYF | TGTGCCAGCTCACCGGGACTAGCGGGATGGGAGACCCAGTACTTC
TRBJ2-5 | NA | many | TRBV4-1 | CASSQERARETQYF | TGCGCCAGCAGCCAGGAAAGGGCACGAGAGACCCAGTACTTC
TRBJ2-2 | TRBD1 | many | TRBV9 | CASSVVGTGSTGELFF | TGTGCCAGCAGCGTAGTCGGGACAGGGAGCACCGGGGAGCTGTTTTTT
TRBJ1-6 | NA | many | TRBV7-4 | CASSLVEGPYNSPLHF | TGTGCCAGCAGCTTAGTTGAGGGACCATATAATTCACCCCTCCACTTT
TRBJ2-7 | NA | many | TRBV12-3/TRBV12-4 | CASGSGQYF | TGTGCCAGCGGAAGCGGGCAGTACTTC
TRBJ1-1 | NA | many | TRBV5-1 | CASSGDLVMDTEAFF | TGCGCCAGCAGCGGGGACCTTGTGATGGACACTGAAGCTTTCTTT
TRBJ2-7 | NA | many | TRBV11-2 | CASSLGIGTYEQYF | TGTGCCAGCAGCTTAGGCATTGGGACCTACGAGCAGTACTTC
TRBJ2-7 | TRBD1 | many | TRBV6-1 | CASSRDSSEQYF | TGTGCCAGCAGCCGGGACAGCTCCGAGCAGTACTTC
TRBJ2-7 | NA | few | TRBV5-1 | CASSLGFNRDHTYEQYF | TGCGCCAGCAGCTTGGGGTTTAACCGGGACCATACCTACGAGCAGTACTTC
TRBJ2-6 | NA | NA | TRBV18 | CASSPRTVSSGANVLTF | TGTGCCAGCTCACCCCGGACAGTAAGCTCTGGGGCCAACGTCCTGACTTTC
TRBJ2-7 | NA | many | TRBV2 | CATGLPYEQYF | TGTGCCACAGGACTACCCTACGAGCAGTACTTC
TRBJ1-2 | TRBD1 | many | TRBV12-3/TRBV12-4 | CASRIITGAAYGYTF | TGTGCCAGCAGAATTATTACAGGGGCGGCCTATGGCTACACCTTC
TRBJ2-2 | NA | NA | TRBV7-2 | CASSSYTYTGELFF | TGTGCCAGCAGCTCTTACACGTACACCGGGGAGCTGTTTTTT
TRBJ2-5 | NA | NA | TRBV28 | CASSSRRIKTQYF | TGTGCCAGCAGCTCAAGACGGATAAAGACCCAGTACTTC
TRBJ1-1 | NA | few | TRBV15 | CATSRDGPGSNTEAFF | TGTGCCACCAGCAGAGATGGCCCAGGGTCGAACACTGAAGCTTTCTTT